Presented here are 11 T cell receptor beta chains from one specimen sequenced in a study of graft-versus-host responses after intestinal transplantation. TCRdb's table, derived via immunoSEQ multiplex PCR, lists solely in-frame clones and lacks some. The table has 15,000 to 20,000 clones, 75% to 85% seen once; the top ten hold roughly 3.8%. Processed graft tissue released its intraepithelial and lamina propria lymphocytes. The sequencing here drew on ileum tissue, taken 580 to 600 days after intestinal transplantation. The receptor source for this set is a human patient who received an intestinal transplant, so some T cells may come from the graft donor.

The chain is built from TRBV6-6 and TRBJ1-1; the match to TRBD1 covers 8 bases. After removal of 6 bases from V and 1 base from J, the junction contained 1 base not matched to a gene. Germline-derived CDR1 and CDR2 are MNHNY and SVGAGI (reference sequence). The CDR3 is made up of 13 amino acids. This CDR3 reads CASRGTGNTEAFF. Written as DNA, the CDR3 is TGTGCCAGCAGAGGGACAGGGAACACTGAAGCTTTCTTT.

The chain carries TRBV9 and TRBJ2-7; 12 bases are shared with TRBD2. The CDR3 is made up of 15 amino acids. V shed 4 bases and J 3 bases; nucleotides not matched to a gene: 5. Per the germline V gene, CDR1 is SGDLS and CDR2 is YYNGEE. CDR3 in amino acids: CASSPGTSGFYEQYF. The CDR3 DNA is TGTGCCAGCAGCCCAGGGACTAGCGGGTTCTACGAGCAGTACTTC. The whole variable domain, filled in from reference TRBV9 and TRBJ2-7, reads DSGVTQTPKHLITATGQRVTLRCSPRSGDLSVYWYQQSLDQGLQFLIQYYNGEERAKGNILERFSAQQFPDLHSELNLSSLELGDSALYFCASSPGTSGFYEQYFGPGTRLTVT.

The chain employs TRBV5-1 and TRBJ2-1; 9 nucleotides agree with TRBD2. The CDR3 totals 19 residues. Germline CDR1 and CDR2: SGHRS and YFSETQ. The junction had 20 bases not matched to a gene; V was cut back by 4 bases and J by 6 bases. CDR3 sequence: CASSPSPGGGAQPVNEQFF. The DNA of the CDR3 is TGCGCCAGCAGCCCCTCACCCGGCGGGGGGGCCCAGCCCGTCAATGAGCAGTTCTTC.

The rearrangement joins TRBV18 to TRBJ2-5; 12 bases agree with TRBD2. The V and J ends lost 3 bases and 3 bases, in that order; junction bases with no gene match: 5. Germline CDR1 reads KGHSH; CDR2 reads LQKENI. The CDR3 runs 16 residues. CDR3 DNA: TGTGCCAGCTCACCCAGGACTAGCGGGGATAAAGAGACCCAGTACTTC. This encodes CASSPRTSGDKETQYF.

V is TRBV4-1 and J is TRBJ1-4; D is unclear. The CDR3 contains 14 residues. Germline loops: CDR1 MGHRA, CDR2 YSYEKL. V gave up 4 bases and J gave up 4 bases, with 10 bases separating them. The CDR3 nucleotides are TGCGCCAGCAGCCTGGGAGTGGGTAATGAAAAACTGTTTTTT. Translated, it gives CASSLGVGNEKLFF.

The V gene is TRBV4-2, the J gene TRBJ1-3; 9 bases are a match to TRBD1. V trimming: 2 bases; J trimming: 1 base; junction bases outside the gene matches: 6. CDR3 size: 17 residues. CDR1 is LGHNA and CDR2 is YNFKEQ in the germline V gene. The CDR3 is CASSQIPTGGSGNTIYF. CDR3 sequence (DNA): TGTGCCAGCAGCCAAATCCCGACAGGGGGATCTGGAAACACCATATATTTT.

The V gene is TRBV4-1, the J gene TRBJ1-2; TRBD1 is a possible D gene (5 bases). CDR3 length: 14 residues. Germline V gene data show CDR1 as MGHRA and CDR2 as YSYEKL. V lost 0 bases to trimming and J lost 9 bases, with 14 bases between them. The CDR3 nucleotides are TGCGCCAGCAGCCAAGATTGGGGGTCGGTCAGCTACACCTTC. This gives the protein CASSQDWGSVSYTF.

V usage is TRBV6-5 and J usage is TRBJ1-5; the match to TRBD1 covers 12 bases. In germline, CDR1 is MNHEY, CDR2 SVGAGI. CDR3 size: 14 residues. Trimming at V came to 6 bases and at J to 6 bases, leaving 3 bases not matched to a gene. This CDR3 is CASRGQGASQPQHF. CDR3 sequence (DNA): TGTGCCAGCAGGGGACAGGGGGCGAGTCAGCCCCAGCATTTT.

The J gene is TRBJ1-1, the V gene TRBV7-9, with a tentative D call TRBD1 (6 bases). Germline V gene data show CDR1 as SEHNR and CDR2 as FQNEAQ (reference sequence). This CDR3 contains 15 residues. V lost 4 bases and J lost 1, with 13 bases in between. The CDR3 nucleotides are TGTGCCAGCAGCTCCCAGGGGCACAAGAACACTGAAGCTTTCTTT. Encoded protein: CASSSQGHKNTEAFF.

The chain recombines TRBV7-9 with TRBJ2-3; D may be TRBD1 or TRBD2 (5 bases each). V shed 6 bases and J shed 8 bases, with 18 bases lying between them. This CDR3 is 14 amino acids long. Germline lookup yields CDR1 SEHNR and CDR2 FQNEAQ (reference sequence). This chain's CDR3 is CASRAREPSGTQYF. The DNA for the CDR3 is TGTGCCAGCAGAGCCAGGGAGCCTTCAGGTACGCAGTATTTT. The complete variable domain, with remaining parts taken from reference TRBV7-9 and TRBJ2-3, reads DTGVSQNPRHKITKRGQNVTFRCDPISEHNRLYWYRQTLGQGPEFLTYFQNEAQLEKSRLLSDRFSAERPKGSFSTLEIQRTEQGDSAMYLCASRAREPSGTQYFGPGTRLTVL.

The genes are TRBV18 and TRBJ1-1; D is unclear. The CDR3 extends over 13 amino acids. The germline V gene has CDR1 KGHSH and CDR2 LQKENI. Deletions cut 3 bases from V and 5 bases from J, with 10 bases between. The CDR3 nucleotides read TGTGCCAGCTCACCCCAAGAGGAAACTGAAGCTTTCTTT. Protein sequence: CASSPQEETEAFF.